This T cell receptor beta chain was sequenced for a study of cytomegalovirus exposure and HLA in healthy donors (TCRdb year 2017). A note on the overall study: According to an earlier analysis of 587 of the donors, some 180 million T cells yielded roughly 110 million unique TCR beta sequences and 250 to 350 Gb of sequence data. Approximately 300 gigabases of sequencing data and around 80 million unique TCR sequences made up an early release that covered fewer than 650 HLA-typed donors. Among the roughly 430 genotyped donors, approximately 81% belonged to the genetic ancestry cluster associated with self-reported Caucasian donors. The study aimed to test whether signatures of past pathogen exposure could be identified by cataloging public T cell receptors. The T cell repertoires of 666 subjects were profiled by immunosequencing and related to cytomegalovirus serostatus. Besides the first cohort of some 670 subjects, a separate validation cohort made up of around 120 different subjects was used. To predict cytomegalovirus infection status, the study combined high-throughput TCR immunosequencing, statistical association of individual TCRs with disease status, and machine learning. To study patterns of TCR occurrence, a later analysis re-analyzed previously published TCR beta repertoires from 550 to 800 donors and added high-resolution HLA genotyping. The later analysis used no new phenotypic data to find candidate immune exposures, relying instead on TCR beta sequences and their occurrence across donors. An earlier analysis of 587 of the donors used high-throughput TCR beta sequencing to judge whether each TCR beta V gene segment behaved as functional or pseudogenic. Donor age, sex, ethnicity and CMV serostatus were collected together with the repertoire data. A later genetic analysis took genome-wide SNP genotypes for about 55% of the roughly 700 donors and used that subset as a discovery cohort. Every repertoire in the discovery cohort had been generated on one and the same sequencing platform. HLA typing covered class I and class II loci at four-digit resolution. Typing coverage varied by locus: roughly 629-640 donors for A, B, C, DRB1 and DQB1; roughly 520 for DQA1; approximately 610 for DPA1; approximately 450 for DPB1. Several DR-DQ haplotypes were treated as single units for association and clustering because of strong linkage in the cohort. Among roughly 370 genotyped donors of the cohort, an average of approximately 250,000 unique TCR beta nucleotide sequences were sequenced per donor, roughly 18% of them non-productive. Broad study findings and their caveats: This cohort had only TCR beta chains sequenced, and the lack of alpha or paired-chain data limited which features could be detected. A further reported finding was that TCR beta sequences accurately predicted the HLA-A and HLA-B alleles for most subjects in the first cohort. In a later analysis, most CMV-associated TCR beta chains were found to appear HLA-restricted, with HLA associations seemingly driven largely by CMV exposure. In a later analysis, several top co-occurrence clusters were reported to appear linked to parvovirus B19, influenza, CMV and Epstein-Barr virus. The study listed 164 TCR beta chains as associated with cytomegalovirus. The sequencing pipeline was judged likely to have produced a cluster of highly shared sequence variants as a technical artifact. Cytomegalovirus status was reported to be diagnosed by the classifier with high specificity and sensitivity in both the original and validation cohorts. In a later analysis, the rate of TCR association differed among HLA loci, with DRB1 alleles having the most associated TCRs and HLA-C alleles having the fewest. Some IMGT-functional V segments, including TRBV6-2 and TRBV6-3, could not be told apart with the 87-base-pair reads, so those segments were excluded. In a later analysis, HLA-associated TCR beta chains were found to be more clonally expanded and to have lower generation probabilities than equally common non-associated chains. It was suggested by the authors that the approach could potentially be generalized to other disease states and immunological phenotypes. Three of the identified cytomegalovirus-associated TCR beta chains were confirmed in vitro to be specific for cytomegalovirus antigens. Presence/absence analyses assumed roughly uniform sequencing depth across donors, an assumption that may not hold. While some public TCRs were present in many individuals, most TCR sequences turned up only very rarely across donors. A later genetic analysis associated a missense DCLRE1C variant with V-gene and J-gene trimming of TCR beta chains, and an independent cohort replicated the association. Over 15 rarely observed V segments, including chromosome 9 orphons, were excluded from the earlier analysis of about 600 of the donors because counts were too low. Immune exposure information for the cohort was limited to CMV serostatus. Linkage disequilibrium might explain the correlated functional status among segregating V segments, but an unknown experimental factor could not be excluded. According to a later genetic analysis, donors in an Asian-associated ancestry cluster had fewer N-insertions in productive TCRs than the approximately 710-donor mean. Broadly in line with IMGT annotations, most TCR beta V segments showed up in productive rearrangements about 87% or about 30% of the time in an earlier analysis of several hundred of the donors. When HLA alleles, especially DR and DQ, strongly co-occurred, TCR associations were difficult to assign to individual alleles. Because HLA typing was missing for some donors at each locus, association tests included only the typed subset. In a later analysis, 16,951 TCR beta sequences were associated with specific HLA alleles at a false discovery rate of 0.05.

Library creation used the immunoSEQ multiplex PCR assay. For the multiplex PCR, a mixture combining 60 forward primers for TCR Vbeta segments and 13 reverse primers for TCR Jbeta segments was used. The CDR3 region of rearranged TCR beta genes was amplified from genomic DNA with a multiplex PCR assay. The Illumina HiSeq System was used to sequence the amplified TCR beta libraries as 87-base-pair reads. The study's own analysis went as follows. A later analysis tallied approximately 87 million unique TCR beta chains across the 650 to 750 repertoires, and roughly 11 million of those chains were shared by two or more donors. Raw reads were error-corrected and collapsed into unique sequences by a nearest-neighbor algorithm in which closely related sequences were merged to remove PCR and sequencing errors. To assign V, D and J gene segments, CDR3 sequences were aligned to IMGT reference sequences. For a sequence to be retained, at least a six-nucleotide match to both a V gene segment and a J gene segment was required. Rearrangements were called productive when the CDR3 lacked stop codons and stayed in frame with V and J; all others were non-productive. CDR3 was defined by IMGT convention, running from the second conserved V-encoded cysteine to the conserved J-encoded phenylalanine. The earlier analysis of more than 450 of the donors excluded sequences that lacked an unambiguous match to a single V gene segment. An earlier analysis of several hundred of the donors called V segments functional above 56.7% productive rearrangements and segregating when the between-donor standard deviation exceeded 5%. To diagnose cytomegalovirus status from the catalog of TCR beta chain sequences, a statistical classification framework was built. V and J gene assignment, in a later analysis, came from comparing TCR nucleotide sequences with IMGT/GENE-DB human TR gene sequences. A later analysis assigned CDR3 sequences and most-parsimonious VDJ recombination scenarios with the TCRdist pipeline. In a later analysis, each TCR beta chain was defined by its CDR3 amino acid sequence together with its V-gene family, and reads without a unique V-gene family were excluded. In a later analysis, a few hundred highly shared, low-generation-probability nucleotide sequences were removed to address suspected cross-contamination and a sequencing artifact. In a later analysis, a clonal expansion index for each public chain was calculated from normalized within-repertoire ranks of inferred template counts. Generation probabilities in a later analysis came from a VDJ recombination model fitted to out-of-frame rearrangements, and those results were checked against IGoR. Hypergeometric tests were used in a later analysis to score TCR-TCR, TCR-HLA and TCR-CMV co-occurrence, with a repertoire-size bias correction applied to the TCR pairs. False discovery rates were estimated in a later analysis by permuting HLA or CMV assignments 20 times. In a later analysis, co-occurring TCRs were grouped using DBSCAN, and TCRdist sequence similarity was added for clustering within HLA-allele-positive subsets. Repertoires with fewer than 30,000 or more than 120,000 public chains, plus five repertoires with anomalous nucleotide sharing, were excluded from co-occurrence clustering. The table was pulled from immuneACCESS by TCRdb, which kept in-frame rearrangements only. Such tables lose some clones; where checked, under half of the loss comes from unresolved V genes, and the rest has no known cause. V and J calls plus clone size are reproduced from that table; the DNA served to infer D and trimming. The sample yields 240,000 or so clones; 82% were counted once. Around 5.4% of the sample is taken by the ten largest.

The cohort consisted of hundreds of healthy bone marrow donors. Cohort members were all nominally healthy when sampled, although unrecorded immune exposures were likely present. The donor tested CMV seropositive and was one of the 289 seropositive cohort members. A peripheral blood sample was provided by each donor, and peripheral blood mononuclear cells were used for TCR beta sequencing. Genomic DNA extraction from the blood cell samples was performed with the Qiagen DNeasy Blood Extraction Kit. Concerning this clone itself: It has no known antigen specificity. Per-base quality was not reported, and no clone a single base away is much larger than it.

CDR3 length: 13 amino acids, cysteine to phenylalanine. The DNA shown is the 39-base CDR3, in frame from base 1. The germline V gene gives CDR1 as MNHNS and CDR2 as SASEGT. Relative to germline, V is missing 8 bases and J is missing 6 bases, with 8 bases of the junction outside any gene match. Here the chain combines TRBV6-1 and TRBJ2-3; 7 bases in the junction line up with TRBD1. The source of this sequence is a middle-aged woman in good health and CMV-seropositive. Specimen: PBMCs. The nucleotides are TGTGCCAGCTGGAAGACAGGGTCGGATACGCAGTATTTT. It encodes CASWKTGSDTQYF.